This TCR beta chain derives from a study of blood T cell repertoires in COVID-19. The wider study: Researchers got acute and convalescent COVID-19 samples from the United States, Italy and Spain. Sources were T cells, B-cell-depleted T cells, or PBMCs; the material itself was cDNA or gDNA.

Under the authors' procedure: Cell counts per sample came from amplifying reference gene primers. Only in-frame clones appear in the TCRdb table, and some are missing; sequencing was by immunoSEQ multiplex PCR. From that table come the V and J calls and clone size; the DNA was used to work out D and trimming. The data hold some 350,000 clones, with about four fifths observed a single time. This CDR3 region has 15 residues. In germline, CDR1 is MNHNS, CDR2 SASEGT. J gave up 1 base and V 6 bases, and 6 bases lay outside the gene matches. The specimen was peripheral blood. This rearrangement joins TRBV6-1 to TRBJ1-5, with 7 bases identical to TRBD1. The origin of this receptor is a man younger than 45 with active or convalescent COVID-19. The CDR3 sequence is CASSAGGPSNQPQHF. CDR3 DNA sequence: TGTGCCAGCAGCGCAGGGGGACCAAGCAATCAGCCCCAGCATTTT.